Listed below are T cell receptor beta chains from one sample, sequenced in a study of blood T cell repertoires in COVID-19. Data came from immunoSEQ multiplex PCR; TCRdb stores just in-frame clones and leaves some out. Among about 160,000 clones listed, around 85% were seen once. The sequenced sample consisted of peripheral blood. Receptors originate from an elderly man with COVID-19, enrolled during active disease. The CDR3 runs from the conserved cysteine through the conserved F or W. Fields, in order: V gene, J gene, CDR3 protein.

>TRBV6-6|TRBJ2-1
CASSRPGQGPNEQFF
>TRBV5-4|TRBJ1-2
CASSLEQNYGYTF
>TRBV6-5|TRBJ1-5
CASRRQALDQPQHF
>TRBV12-1|TRBJ2-1
CASSFRAGALAGVYEQFF
>TRBV3-1/TRBV3-2|TRBJ2-7
CASSQNRAPAYEQYF
>TRBV5-5|TRBJ2-3
CASSPLRDTQYF
>TRBV18|TRBJ2-3
CASSPSAQGLGDTQYF
>TRBV5-1|TRBJ2-7
CASSLISSSYEQYF
>TRBV11-2|TRBJ1-1
CASSFSTGNTEAFF
>TRBV7-2|TRBJ1-1
CASSQQGAHTEAFF
>TRBV5-4|TRBJ1-4
CASSLEQENEKLFF
>TRBV11-2|TRBJ1-2
CASSRGQGTLNYGYTF
>TRBV6-5|TRBJ2-1
CASSRTNSYNEQFF
>TRBV3-1/TRBV3-2|TRBJ2-7
CASSSRDVSYEQYF
>TRBV29-1|TRBJ1-2
CSVERGYYGYTF
>TRBV7-9|TRBJ2-5
CASSFPAQGRETQYF
>TRBV7-9|TRBJ1-3
CASSLQGDGNTIYF
>TRBV18|TRBJ1-5
CASSKGQGKNQPQHF
>TRBV6-2/TRBV6-3|TRBJ1-1
CASSTGQGIAEAFF
>TRBV6-1|TRBJ1-2
CASSEGNRFYGYTF
>TRBV6-1|TRBJ1-5
CASSEGAYSNQPQHF
>TRBV7-8|TRBJ1-4
CASSLSGVTNEKLFF
>TRBV29-1|TRBJ2-1
CSVGLAGGRREQFF
>TRBV24-1|TRBJ2-3
CATGQGSTDTQYF
>TRBV6-5|TRBJ1-1
CASSYWGGTGVGEAFF
>TRBV5-1|TRBJ2-5
CASSPGTSGGPQETQYF
>TRBV19|TRBJ2-7
CASSSGGARYEQYF
>TRBV7-8|TRBJ2-3
CASSPYTDTQYF
>TRBV11-2|TRBJ2-2
CASSLPGSRGELFF
>TRBV7-8|TRBJ2-5
CASSPTSGKETQYF
>TRBV9|TRBJ1-2
CASSAMNRGRRMGYTF
>TRBV6-6|TRBJ1-1
CASSNGRNTEAFF
>TRBV5-1|TRBJ2-7
CASSPTSGGLSYEQYF
>TRBV7-9|TRBJ1-5
CASSSGHLSNQPQHF
>TRBV2|TRBJ1-1
CASSGTGAGAFF
>TRBV11-3|TRBJ1-3
CASSPRGDTIYF
>TRBV6-5|TRBJ2-7
CASSYSGQAPSYEQYF
>TRBV2|TRBJ2-5
CASSFQSRTSGGASGTQYF
>TRBV5-4|TRBJ2-2
CASSLDGTGELFF
>TRBV3-1/TRBV3-2|TRBJ1-1
CASSQGGKNTEAFF
>TRBV6-2/TRBV6-3|TRBJ1-1
CASSYLAGAETEAFF
>TRBV4-2|TRBJ1-6
CASSPQPDRAYGSPLHF
>TRBV7-3|TRBJ1-2
CASSLGPRGYTF
>TRBV5-4|TRBJ2-3
CASSRGTSGTDTQYF
>TRBV6-5|TRBJ1-4
CAAGTGEKLFF
>TRBV9|TRBJ2-3
CASSLFGASGGASTDTQYF
>TRBV7-2|TRBJ2-1
CASSLDSMSIQFF
>TRBV6-4|TRBJ2-1
CASSAGMNEQFF
>TRBV6-5|TRBJ2-3
CASSYILSGIPDTQYF
>TRBV18|TRBJ1-1
CASSQPGLRTEAFF
>TRBV9|TRBJ2-5
CASSVSGGALETQYF
>TRBV6-1|TRBJ1-2
CASSDPGQGVLRGGYTF
>TRBV3-1/TRBV3-2|TRBJ2-1
CASSPGQLYNEQFF
>TRBV3-1/TRBV3-2|TRBJ2-2
CASSPTGLATGELFF